The present T cell receptor beta chain was sequenced within a study of vaccination and CD4 T cells after COVID-19 (dated 2022 in TCRdb). Regarding the study in general: Every convalescent patient had a positive nasal swab PCR test for SARS-CoV-2, with mild disease in nine patients and severe disease in one. The spike-specific CD4+ TCR repertoire was compared before and after mRNA vaccination in ten to eleven COVID-19 convalescent patients and a handful of infection-naive healthy vaccine recipients. Post-COVID blood samples from convalescent patients were collected a median of roughly 100 days after diagnosis, with a range of roughly 35 to 170 days. Six males and four females were included in the convalescent cohort, with two Hispanic individuals, seven Caucasians, two Asians and one multiracial person represented. For stimulating the cultures, overlapping spike peptide pools were used, derived from SARS-CoV-2 as well as from the common cold coronaviruses HCoV-NL63, HCoV-OC43 and HCoV-229E. Participants got two doses of the Pfizer-BioNTech BNT162b2 vaccine (n=8) or two doses of the Moderna mRNA-1273 vaccine (n=2). Control cultures received a CEFX viral epitope pool as the positive control, an HIV-1 Nef peptide pool as the negative control, or no peptide. Post-vaccine blood samples were obtained a median of around 67 days after the second vaccine dose, with a range of about 14 to 250 days.

Library construction relied on PCR. DNA from cultured CD4+ T cells was subjected to TCR sequencing with the Oncomine TCR Beta short-read assay at the Johns Hopkins FTIC core. The QIAamp micro DNA kit was used to extract genomic DNA from the cultured CD4+ T cells. Oncomine TCR Beta libraries made from cultured CD4+ T cells were pooled using unique dual indexes and sequenced on an Illumina iSeq 100. Regarding the original processing steps: Non-productive sequences were removed, and CDR3s that did not start with C, did not end with F or W, or were shorter than 7 amino acids were discarded. Antigen-specific clonotypes were identified with the MANAFEST web application by comparing peptide-stimulated wells with reference and other culture wells. For a clone to be called positive, the clone needed an FDR below 0.05, an odds ratio above 5, and a productive frequency above 0.1% in at least two of three replicate wells. A clonotype counted as cross-reactive if it showed significant expansion both in the SARS-CoV-2 spike wells and in at least one common cold coronavirus spike condition. CDR3 homology was assessed with Levenshtein distances (stringdist) and unrooted phylogenetic trees (ape) in R version 3.6.1. The public reads were quality trimmed at Q25 with fastp and then assembled into clones with MiXCR by TCRdb, keeping productive beta chains. Rows are unified per CDR3 protein, each entry keeping the most common DNA and genes. The V and J calls reflect TCRdb's pipeline rather than the authors' work. In this sample the table shows some 11,000 distinct CDR3 sequences, roughly 31% of which occur a single time. In total, the top ten clones hold approximately 8.8% of the sample.

In the case of this clonotype: Its specific antigen is unknown. No qualities accompany the bases; no much larger clone lies one base away.

Study-wide conclusions, independent of this receptor: Of the vaccine-specific clones found in convalescent patients, nearly all (304 of 307) were mono-reactive for SARS-CoV-2 spike instead of being cross-reactive with common cold coronaviruses. In convalescent patients, a median about 86% of post-vaccine SARS-CoV-2-reactive clones were detected only after vaccination, suggesting vaccine-specific priming. The median count of SARS-CoV-2-reactive clonotypes went up from approximately 20 after infection to 30 to 40 after vaccination, although the change was not significant. Only a relatively small number of convalescent patients were included in the study, and early timepoints following natural infection were not analyzed.

The treatment or condition label for this specimen denotes: roughly 10-day PBMC culture with coronavirus spike peptide pools or control peptides (ViraFEST assay). The ViraFEST assay was used in the study, in which antigen-specific T cells were expanded with peptide pools and expanded clonotypes were subsequently identified by TCR sequencing. The convalescent patients' positive SARS-CoV-2 PCR tests fell between March and December 2020, which was before the Alpha, Beta and Delta variants emerged in the United States. PBMCs were cultured at a few million per well in IMDM supplemented with around 5% human AB serum and approximately 10 IU/ml IL-2, with about 10 ug/ml peptide pools added. On days 3 and 7, half of the culture medium was replaced with fresh IL-2-containing medium. Once the cells had been in culture for over nine days, the EasySep CD4+ T cell isolation kit was used to isolate CD4+ T cells by negative selection. Ficoll-Paque Plus gradient centrifugation was used to isolate PBMCs from whole blood, and the isolated PBMCs were then either used fresh or cryopreserved at -140C. In general, triplicate wells were set up for every culture condition.

In the germline V gene, CDR1 corresponds to KGHDR and CDR2 to SFDVKD. V lost 3 bases and J lost 7 bases, and the count of bases not matched to a germline gene is 2. Reading from cysteine to phenylalanine, the CDR3 counts 13 amino acids. Only the CDR3 region is kept as DNA, spanning 39 bases read in frame from base 1. The chain is encoded by TRBV24-1 joined to TRBJ2-1; 7 junctional bases match TRBD1. The sequenced material came from CD4+ T cells from blood, cultured in vitro. The clonotype was recovered from a human donor who had recovered from COVID-19. The CDR3 protein sequence reads: CATSDPDRNEQFF. Read as DNA, the sequence is TGTGCCACCAGTGATCCGGACAGGAATGAGCAGTTCTTC.